This T cell receptor (beta chain) was recovered during a study of human T cells and chemical hapten exposure. Study as a whole: Patients, largely female, had alopecia areata, totalis or universalis.

MiXCR, run by TCRdb on the RACE reads, gives a single entry per CDR3 protein. The sample has around 99,000 distinct CDR3 sequences, around 12% seen once; the top ten hold approximately 2%. V was trimmed by 6 bases and J by 3 bases, leaving 15 bases between them. The CDR3 has 15 residues. Time point here: patch test 1, 2 weeks after DPC sensitization. Described treatment: therapeutic diphenylcyclopropenone sensitization with weekly scalp DPC. The chain carries TRBV12-3 or TRBV12-4 and TRBJ1-5; tentative D call: TRBD1 (6 bases). The sequencing here drew on whole blood, taken in connection with sensitization to the hapten diphenylcyclopropenone (DPC). This receptor was obtained from a woman between 40 and 50 years old with alopecia areata. Some clones in this sample may be carry-over from other donors' samples. The CDR3 reads CASRQQGLVNQPQHF. CDR3 DNA sequence: TGTGCCAGCAGACAACAGGGTCTTGTCAATCAGCCCCAGCATTTT.